A selection of T cell receptor beta chains follows, all from one sample in a study of CD8+ T cells in alopecia areata. Repertoires were generated with immunoSEQ multiplex PCR, while TCRdb's copy carries only in-frame clones and drops some. The data show 210,000 or so clones, with over 60% seen just once and approximately 1.2% held by the top ten. The specimen was CD4+ T cells sorted from blood, collected at approximately week 45, from a patient treated with tofacitinib. The receptors were gathered from a human donor with alopecia areata. Each CDR3 is given with its conserved first and last residue. D genes are given only for firm matches. Size is stated for part of the rows, as once, few or many counts, or as a class when the clone is expanded.

D,V,J,size,DNA,CDR3
TRBD1,TRBV18,TRBJ1-1,once,TGTGCCAGCTCACCGAAACAGGGGACCACTGAAGCTTTCTTT,CASSPKQGTTEAFF
-,TRBV30,TRBJ1-2,-,TGTGCCTGGAGTCGAGGGGGGCAGGAGAACTATGGCTACACCTTC,CAWSRGGQENYGYTF
-,TRBV5-1,TRBJ2-5,few,TGCGCCAGCAGCTTGGAGGAGACCCAGTACTTC,CASSLEETQYF
-,TRBV5-4,TRBJ2-1,-,TGTGCCAGCAGCTTGGTGGATCCTGGCGACAATGAGCAGTTCTTC,CASSLVDPGDNEQFF
TRBD1,TRBV15,TRBJ1-2,-,TGTGCCACCAGCATCCAAGGACAGGCGGCTGGCTACACCTTC,CATSIQGQAAGYTF
-,TRBV19,TRBJ1-6,-,TGTGCCAGTAGTCTGGCAGGGCGCAATTCACCCCTCCACTTT,CASSLAGRNSPLHF
TRBD1,TRBV5-6,TRBJ2-4,-,TGTGCCAGCAGTTTGACAGGGGAGGACATTCAGTACTTC,CASSLTGEDIQYF
TRBD1,TRBV5-1,TRBJ2-1,-,TGCGCCAGCAGCCCCCTGGGACAGTATGGTGATGAGCAGTTCTTC,CASSPLGQYGDEQFF
TRBD1,TRBV7-2,TRBJ2-7,-,TGTGCCAGCAGCCCGCTGACAGGGAGCTCCTACGAGCAGTACTTC,CASSPLTGSSYEQYF
-,TRBV6-5,TRBJ1-1,-,TGTGCCAGCAGTTACTCGGGGAGGAACACTGAAGCTTTCTTT,CASSYSGRNTEAFF
-,TRBV29-1,TRBJ1-1,-,TGCAGCGTCCTTGTAGTACGGACTAACACTGAAGCTTTCTTT,CSVLVVRTNTEAFF
-,TRBV27,TRBJ2-3,few,TGTGCCAGCGGGTTGACCACAGATACGCAGTATTTT,CASGLTTDTQYF
-,TRBV6-5,TRBJ1-5,-,TGTGCCAGCAGTTACCAAGGAGGGACCAATCAGCCCCAGCATTTT,CASSYQGGTNQPQHF
-,TRBV30,TRBJ2-2,-,TGTGCCTGGAGTGAAACCGGGGAGCTGTTTTTT,CAWSETGELFF
-,TRBV29-1,TRBJ2-7,-,TGCAGCGCGAACGGGCAGAGAGGGGTCGAGCAGTACTTC,CSANGQRGVEQYF
-,TRBV19,TRBJ1-1,-,TGTGCCAGTACCGAGGCGGGGCCCCTAAACACTGAAGCTTTCTTT,CASTEAGPLNTEAFF
-,TRBV2,TRBJ2-2,few,TGTGCCAGCAATCGGGGGACGAACACCGGGGAGCTGTTTTTT,CASNRGTNTGELFF
TRBD1,TRBV25-1,TRBJ2-7,-,TGTGCCAGCAGGGGACAGGGCTGGTCCGAGCAGTACTTC,CASRGQGWSEQYF
-,TRBV10-3,TRBJ2-7,few,TGTGCCATCAGTGGGACAGACTACGAGCAGTACTTC,CAISGTDYEQYF
TRBD1,TRBV13,TRBJ2-7,once,TGTGCCAGCAGCTTAACGGGACAGGGGTTGTCGTACGAGCAGTACTTC,CASSLTGQGLSYEQYF
-,TRBV19,TRBJ2-5,-,TGTGCCAGTAGTTTACAGGCCCAAGAGACCCAGTACTTC,CASSLQAQETQYF
-,TRBV29-1,TRBJ1-1,few,TGCAGCGTTGTAGTGTCCGGGCCGAACACTGAAGCTTTCTTT,CSVVVSGPNTEAFF
-,TRBV4-3,TRBJ2-7,few,TGCGCCAGCAGCCAAGTCTCTGTGGGACACGAGCAGTACTTC,CASSQVSVGHEQYF
-,TRBV29-1,TRBJ2-7,-,TGCAGCGTTGAGGTGGGGAGGCGCGAGCAGTACTTC,CSVEVGRREQYF
-,TRBV11-3,TRBJ2-7,-,TGTGCCAGCAGCTCACATCATCCGGGCGAGCAGTACTTC,CASSSHHPGEQYF
-,TRBV19,TRBJ1-1,-,TGTGCCAGTAGTACACCAACAGCAGGCACTGAAGCTTTCTTT,CASSTPTAGTEAFF
-,TRBV5-1,TRBJ2-5,-,TGCGCCAGCAGCGCGGGGACCCGTCACCAAGAGACCCAGTACTTC,CASSAGTRHQETQYF
TRBD2,TRBV5-4,TRBJ2-1,-,TGTGCCAGCTTGAGACTAGCTGACAATGAGCAGTTCTTC,CASLRLADNEQFF
-,TRBV27,TRBJ1-5,once,TGTGCCAGCAGTTTGGGCCTGGGGGGCAATCAGCCCCAGCATTTT,CASSLGLGGNQPQHF
-,TRBV27,TRBJ1-6,-,TGTGCCAGCAGTTTCGCCAGGGCTGACTCACCCCTCCACTTT,CASSFARADSPLHF
-,TRBV14,TRBJ2-7,few,TGTGCCAGCAGCCAGCAGGGGAACGAGCAGTACTTC,CASSQQGNEQYF
-,TRBV29-1,TRBJ1-4,-,TGCAGCGTTGAAGGCGGGCCAACTAATGAAAAACTGTTTTTT,CSVEGGPTNEKLFF
-,TRBV29-1,TRBJ1-1,-,TGCAGCGTTGAAGCGGGGCAGGGGTCGTTTGTCGCTGAAGCTTTCTTT,CSVEAGQGSFVAEAFF
-,TRBV29-1,TRBJ2-1,-,TGCAGCGTTGAAGATGGGGCTCCTACCAATGAGCAGTTCTTC,CSVEDGAPTNEQFF
-,TRBV14,TRBJ1-1,many,TGTGCCAGCAGCCGAACACAGGGCATCTGGGGGGCTTTCTTT,CASSRTQGIWGAFF
-,TRBV11-3,TRBJ2-7,-,TGTGCCAGCAGCTCGCAGAGAGGAATTGAAGAGCAGTACTTC,CASSSQRGIEEQYF
-,TRBV10-3,TRBJ2-5,few,TGTGCCATCTCTATAGGACCCCAAGAGACCCAGTACTTC,CAISIGPQETQYF
-,TRBV5-6,TRBJ2-2,-,TGTGCCAGCAGCTTCTACTTAACGGGACGGAAGAACACCGGGGAGCTGTTTTTT,CASSFYLTGRKNTGELFF
TRBD2,TRBV5-5,TRBJ2-1,-,TGTGCCAGCAGCTCCGTATTTGGGGCAGCGGGGTCCTACAATGAGCAGTTCTTC,CASSSVFGAAGSYNEQFF
TRBD1,TRBV30,TRBJ1-6,-,TGTGCCTGGAGAACCACCGGGACAGGGAATAATTCACCCCTCCACTTT,CAWRTTGTGNNSPLHF
TRBD1,TRBV11-2,TRBJ1-2,-,TGTGCCAGCAGCACTGGACAGGGAGAATATGGCTACACCTTC,CASSTGQGEYGYTF
TRBD2,TRBV5-1,TRBJ2-1,-,TGCGCCAGCAGCTTAGCTAGCGGGGGACTCAATGAGCAGTTCTTC,CASSLASGGLNEQFF
-,TRBV29-1,TRBJ1-5,-,TGCAGCGTGGGGTATAACAATCAGCCCCAGCATTTT,CSVGYNNQPQHF
-,TRBV11-2,TRBJ2-7,-,TGTGCCAGCAGCAGATCAACCAGAAGGAGTAATTCCTACGAGCAGTACTTC,CASSRSTRRSNSYEQYF
-,TRBV9,TRBJ1-1,-,TGTGCCAGCAGCGTAGTCGCCATGAACACTGAAGCTTTCTTT,CASSVVAMNTEAFF
-,TRBV11-3,TRBJ2-7,few,TGTGCCAGCAGCCATCCGGACCCCTCTTACGAGCAGTACTTC,CASSHPDPSYEQYF
-,TRBV2,TRBJ1-2,-,TGTGCCAGCAGGGAGCGAGACTATGGCTACACCTTC,CASRERDYGYTF
-,TRBV7-3,TRBJ1-2,-,TGTGCCAGCAGCGTGGACAGAACAGGGAATGGCTACACCTTC,CASSVDRTGNGYTF
-,TRBV29-1,TRBJ1-5,-,TGCAGCGTCCGGACCGGGAATCAGCCCCAGCATTTT,CSVRTGNQPQHF
-,TRBV7-2,TRBJ2-3,-,TGTGCCAGCAGCTTACACGGCGGGGTAACCTACCCAGATACGCAGTATTTT,CASSLHGGVTYPDTQYF
-,TRBV7-3,TRBJ2-4,few,TGTGCCAGCAGCTTAACCGCAGGGGAGGGGGCCAAAAACATTCAGTACTTC,CASSLTAGEGAKNIQYF
-,TRBV7-2,TRBJ1-5,-,TGTGCCAGCAGCTTAGGATTCGGGCAGCCCCAGCATTTT,CASSLGFGQPQHF
-,TRBV4-3,TRBJ2-1,-,TGCGCCAGCAGCCAAGAGGGAGACAGGGAGGTTGTGTCCTACAATGAGCAGTTCTTC,CASSQEGDREVVSYNEQFF
TRBD2,TRBV5-4,TRBJ2-3,-,TGTGCCAGCACCAAAAGGACTAGCGGGGATGACACAGATACGCAGTATTTT,CASTKRTSGDDTDTQYF
TRBD1,TRBV29-1,TRBJ1-2,few,TGCAGCGTATACGACAGGGGCAACTATGGCTACACCTTC,CSVYDRGNYGYTF